In this sample, the clone carrying this T cell receptor (beta chain) turned up once. The data stem from a study of blood T cell repertoires in COVID-19. For the study at large: Both acute and convalescent COVID-19 samples were obtained from the United States, Italy and Spain. From T cells, B-cell-depleted T cells, or PBMCs came the material, which was cDNA or gDNA.

Produced via immunoSEQ multiplex PCR; TCRdb's table is partial and in-frame only. The sample records roughly 400,000 clones, roughly 86% being singletons. Looked up from germline, CDR1 is GTSNPN and CDR2 is SVGIG (reference sequence). V lost 6 bases to trimming and J lost 7 bases; unmatched junction nucleotides: 11. The CDR3 length is 15 residues. Material for sequencing was PBMCs or T cells enriched from blood (not recorded which). The rearrangement links TRBV30 to TRBJ1-6, with 8 bases lining up with TRBD1. The TCR sequence derives from a woman aged 25 to 39 who had recovered from COVID-19. The CDR3 loop is CACQLSRGRNSPLHF. The CDR3, as DNA: TGTGCCTGCCAGTTAAGCAGGGGGCGGAATTCACCCCTCCACTTT.